Listed here are 18 T cell receptor beta chains from one sample, sequenced in a study of CD8 T cells in ankylosing spondylitis. The antigens for these receptors are not known. MiXCR, applied by TCRdb to the 5' RACE reads, yields one record per CDR3 protein. The table includes more than 500,000 distinct CDR3 sequences, approximately 5% detected once. Study-level findings and limits: One TCR beta motif, made up of eight or nine highly homologous variants, appeared characteristic of ankylosing spondylitis blood.

The sample taken for sequencing was blood, either unsorted or a sorted T cell fraction (not recorded which). These receptors were taken from a male donor with ankylosing spondylitis.

This clonotype was picked up a small number of times. The chain combines TRBV29-1 with TRBJ1-5; D may be TRBD1 (5 bases). Germline lookup yields CDR1 SQVTM and CDR2 ANQGSEA. The CDR3 consists of 14 residues. V was pared by 0 bases and J by 6 bases, with 12 bases between. The CDR3, as DNA: TGCAGCGTTGAAGACAGGGACCCCCCTCAGCCCCAGCATTTT. Residues: CSVEDRDPPQPQHF.

This clonotype was recorded at least ten times. V is TRBV7-2 and J is TRBJ2-7; D is undetermined. Trimming took 1 base from V and 0 from J, leaving 7 bases between them. Germline lookup yields CDR1 SGHTA and CDR2 FQGNSA. The CDR3 extends over 14 amino acids. CDR3 DNA: TGTGCCAGCAGCTTAGGGCTATACTCCTACGAGCAGTACTTC. It yields the protein CASSLGLYSYEQYF. Full variable domain (rest looked up from reference TRBV7-2 and TRBJ2-7): GAGVSQSPSNKVTEKGKDVELRCDPISGHTALYWYRQSLGQGLEFLIYFQGNSAPDKSGLPSDRFSAERTGGSVSTLTIQRTQQEDSAVYLCASSLGLYSYEQYFGPGTRLTVT.

V is TRBV12-3 or TRBV12-4 and J is TRBJ2-1; perhaps TRBD2 as D (6 bases). Trimming removed 0 bases at V and 8 bases at J, with 14 bases between. This CDR3 has 15 amino acids. The CDR3 loop is CASSLARLVPHEQFF. CDR3 in DNA: TGTGCCAGCAGTTTAGCGCGACTAGTCCCCCATGAGCAGTTCTTC.

This chain connects TRBV5-1 to TRBJ2-5, with 10 bases lining up with TRBD2. The CDR3 has 14 amino acids. Germline V lookup: CDR1 SGHRS, CDR2 YFSETQ. V lost 8 bases to trimming and J lost 5 bases; unmatched junction nucleotides: 9. The CDR3 protein is CASGMASGSETQYF. The CDR3 bases are TGCGCCAGTGGAATGGCTAGCGGGAGTGAGACCCAGTACTTC.

This clonotype showed up many times. The chain joins TRBV7-3 to TRBJ2-3; no definite D call. CDR1 and CDR2 from the germline V gene are SGHTA and FQGTGA. The CDR3 consists of 14 residues. Trimming took off 3 bases at V and 0 bases at J, with 7 bases between the two ends. CDR3: CASSFQRSTDTQYF. Here the CDR3 DNA reads TGTGCCAGCAGCTTCCAGAGGAGCACAGATACGCAGTATTTT.

This clonotype occurred many times. The gene calls are TRBV5-1 and TRBJ2-7; 7 bases line up with TRBD1. V lost 5 bases to trimming and J lost 0 bases; unmatched junction nucleotides: 8. In germline, CDR1 is SGHRS, CDR2 YFSETQ. The CDR3 consists of 15 residues. DNA of the CDR3: TGCGCCAGCAGGACGGGGACAGCCAGCTCCTACGAGCAGTACTTC. Protein sequence: CASRTGTASSYEQYF. Full variable domain (outside the CDR3, taken from reference TRBV5-1 and TRBJ2-7): KAGVTQTPRYLIKTRGQQVTLSCSPISGHRSVSWYQQTPGQGLQFLFEYFSETQRNKGNFPGRFSGRQFSNSRSEMNVSTLELGDSALYLCASRTGTASSYEQYFGPGTRLTVT.

This clonotype was counted many times. V and J are TRBV4-3 and TRBJ2-3, with TRBD2 matching over 9 bases. Germline-derived CDR1 and CDR2 are LGHNA and YSLEER. The CDR3 loop spans 20 amino acids. The ends lost 0 bases at V and 0 bases at J; junction bases unmatched: 13. Here the CDR3 DNA reads TGCGCCAGCAGCCAAGATTTCGTCAGCGGGGGGTTCTCTAGCACAGATACGCAGTATTTT. Translating it yields CASSQDFVSGGFSSTDTQYF.

This clonotype was counted many times. V gene TRBV6-6 combines with J gene TRBJ1-2; D ambiguous. Germline lookup yields CDR1 MNHNY and CDR2 SVGAGI (reference sequence). The CDR3 has 12 amino acids. V dropped 7 bases and J dropped 4 bases, with 10 bases sitting between them. The CDR3 here is CASTENAYGYTF. The DNA for the CDR3 is TGTGCCAGCACGGAGAACGCCTATGGCTACACCTTC.

The chain links TRBV6-5 to TRBJ2-7; D is perhaps TRBD1 or TRBD2 (5 bases each). Trimming cost V 4 bases and J 3 bases, with 16 bases left between them. The CDR3 sequence is 15 residues long. Germline values: CDR1 MNHEY, CDR2 SVGAGI. Written as DNA, the CDR3 is TGTGCCAGCAGTTCGTCCTTGGGACGGATCTACGAGCAGTACTTC. This codes for CASSSSLGRIYEQYF.

There are many counts of this clonotype. The chain couples TRBV6-5 to TRBJ1-5, with TRBD1 as a possible D gene (6 bases). V lost 5 bases and J lost 6, with 11 bases in between. Germline CDR1 is MNHEY and CDR2 is SVGAGI. The CDR3 loop spans 13 amino acids. The CDR3 is CASSNRVSQPQHF. In DNA form, the CDR3 reads TGTGCCAGCAGTAACAGGGTCAGTCAGCCCCAGCATTTT.

This clonotype appeared a few times. One end of the junction does not line up with germline, which may come from a read error. The V gene is TRBV7-7, the J gene TRBJ2-7, with 9 bases identical to TRBD1. This CDR3 has 15 residues. Germline V gene lookup returns CDR1 SSHAT and CDR2 FNYEAQ (reference sequence). The CDR3 protein is CASSPGTGLGYEQYF. The CDR3 DNA is TGTGCTAGCAGTCCCGGGACAGGGTTAGGCTACGAGCAGTACTTC.

In its sample, this clonotype was seen many times. The chain is built from TRBV7-2 and TRBJ1-5; D gene uncertain. CDR3 length: 15 amino acids. The germline CDR1 and CDR2 sequences are SGHTA and FQGNSA. Trimming took off 4 bases at V and 6 bases at J, with 16 bases between the two ends. DNA of the CDR3: TGTGCCAGCAGCTACAATAGCGGGAGTCGTCAGCCCCAGCATTTT. Protein sequence: CASSYNSGSRQPQHF.

This clonotype was found many times. The chain joins TRBV20-1 to TRBJ1-6; D remains ambiguous. Germline-derived CDR1 and CDR2 are DFQATT and SNEGSKA (reference sequence). This CDR3 is 12 amino acids long. Trimming cost V 3 bases and J 7 bases, with 7 bases left between them. CDR3 bases: TGCAGTGCTAGCTCGGGCAATTCACCCCTCCACTTT. Translating gives CSASSGNSPLHF.

Many counts were recorded for this clonotype. V and J are TRBV12-3 or TRBV12-4 and TRBJ1-5, with 7 positions matching TRBD1. The J segment lost 4 bases and the V segment lost 5 bases, leaving 8 bases of the junction unmatched. The CDR3 runs 15 residues. The CDR3: CASSPDRVWNQPQHF. The CDR3 coding sequence is TGTGCCAGCAGTCCCGACAGGGTATGGAATCAGCCCCAGCATTTT.

At least ten counts were recorded for this clonotype. The V call is TRBV15, the J call TRBJ2-1, with 12 bases matching TRBD2. With V trimmed by 5 bases and J by 0 bases, 11 bases remained unmatched. CDR3 length: 19 residues. Germline V CDR1 and CDR2: LNHNV, YYDKDF (reference sequence). CDR3 residues: CATSPRRRTSGDSYNEQFF. The CDR3 DNA reads TGTGCCACCAGCCCGAGGAGGCGGACTAGCGGGGACTCCTACAATGAGCAGTTCTTC.

This clonotype was counted many times. The chain uses TRBV7-2 and TRBJ2-1; D gene ambiguous. The V and J ends lost 4 bases and 0 bases respectively, with 13 bases between them. The CDR3 loop spans 16 amino acids. Germline V gene sequence: CDR1 SGHTA, CDR2 FQGNSA. The CDR3 loop reads CASSSDIFASYNEQFF. The CDR3 DNA sequence: TGTGCCAGCAGCTCTGACATTTTCGCCTCCTACAATGAGCAGTTCTTC.

This clonotype was found many times. The V call is TRBV7-9, the J call TRBJ2-5, with 10 bases that match TRBD1. The V and J ends lost 5 bases and 0 bases, in that order; junction bases with no gene match: 12. The CDR3 covers 18 residues. Germline CDR1 reads SEHNR; CDR2 reads FQNEAQ (reference sequence). The CDR3 DNA reads as TGTGCCAGCAGCCCAACGCTGACAGGGGGCCCGTACCAAGAGACCCAGTACTTC. Encoded protein: CASSPTLTGGPYQETQYF.

In its sample, this clonotype was seen many times. This chain uses TRBV12-3 or TRBV12-4 with TRBJ1-1; TRBD1 agrees at 8 bases. Trimming cost V 7 bases and J 2 bases; bases outside gene matches: 3. The CDR3 runs 13 residues. The DNA for the CDR3 is TGTGCCAGCATGACAGGGGTAAACACTGAAGCTTTCTTT. Amino acid sequence: CASMTGVNTEAFF.